The 18 T cell receptor beta chains below come from one sample, sequenced in a study of spatial heterogeneity in lung cancer. Antigens for these TCRs are unknown. Study-level points and caveats: Within tumors, counts of expanded alpha and beta TCRs tracked tumor mutation counts.

This sample's time point: sample taken at primary tumor resection. TCRdb re-called the 5' RACE reads with MiXCR, one entry per CDR3 protein. The sample contains 20,000 to 25,000 distinct CDR3 sequences, under 8% of which appear only once. The source was lung tumor tissue, collected at surgery. These receptor sequences come from a male donor with early-stage non-small cell lung cancer.

The rearrangement joins TRBV7-9 to TRBJ1-2; no firm D call. V was trimmed by 5 bases and J by 6 bases, leaving 10 bases between them. The CDR3 consists of 12 residues. The germline gives CDR1 SEHNR, CDR2 FQNEAQ (reference sequence). The CDR3 bases are TGTGCCAGCAGCCAAACTACGCATGGCTACACCTTC. As protein: CASSQTTHGYTF.

Ten or more counts support this clonotype. This chain joins TRBV27 and TRBJ1-1; D unclear. Trimming shortened V by 4 bases and J by 11 bases, and 17 bases separated the two germline ends. Germline assignment: CDR1 MNHEY and CDR2 SMNVEV (reference sequence). CDR3 length equals 13 residues. As DNA, the CDR3 is TGTGCCAGCAGTTCGAAGCCGACCTCCCGGGCTTTCTTT. Translated: CASSSKPTSRAFF.

This clonotype has ten or more counts. V usage is TRBV5-1 and J usage is TRBJ2-1; D is ambiguous. There are 13 residues in the CDR3. Trimming took 1 base from V and 4 from J, leaving 6 bases between them. The germline CDR1 and CDR2 sequences are SGHRS and YFSETQ. Written as DNA, the CDR3 is TGCGCCAGCAGCTTGCAGGATTACAATGAGCAGTTCTTC. It codes for CASSLQDYNEQFF.

This clonotype was found many times. The chain employs TRBV7-2 and TRBJ1-1; 7 bases are shared with TRBD1. V shed 4 bases, J shed 5 bases, and the junction held 7 bases outside the gene matches. Germline CDR1 and CDR2: SGHTA and FQGNSA. The CDR3 runs to 14 residues. The CDR3 is CASSSHQGGTEAFF. CDR3 sequence (DNA): TGTGCCAGCAGCTCTCACCAGGGGGGGACTGAAGCTTTCTTT.

This CDR3 reads CSAASGGGGGNTIYF. CDR3 sequence (DNA): TGCAGTGCAGCTTCTGGAGGGGGTGGGGGAAACACCATATATTTT. The V and J genes are TRBV20-1 and TRBJ1-3, with a tentative D call TRBD1 (6 bases). Germline V gene lookup returns CDR1 DFQATT and CDR2 SNEGSKA (reference sequence). The germline V and J ends were trimmed by 6 bases and 4 bases, with 19 bases remaining between them. CDR3 length: 15 residues.

In this sample, this clonotype turned up many times. The chain couples TRBV7-2 to TRBJ1-6; D uncertain. The germline V and J ends were trimmed by 1 base and 0 bases, with 4 bases remaining between them. The CDR3 is 15 amino acids. Germline values: CDR1 SGHTA, CDR2 FQGNSA. Here the CDR3 DNA reads TGTGCCAGCAGCTTAGTGGGCTCCTATAATTCACCCCTCCACTTT. Its translation: CASSLVGSYNSPLHF.

In its sample, this clonotype was seen a few times. V is TRBV5-1 and J is TRBJ1-1; no reliable D call. The V gene lost 5 bases and the J gene lost 3 bases, with 11 bases spanning the gap. CDR1 SGHRS and CDR2 YFSETQ come from the germline V gene. This CDR3 region has 13 residues. CDR3 sequence reads: CASRQLRDTEAFF. The CDR3 DNA is TGCGCCAGCAGACAACTACGGGACACTGAAGCTTTCTTT.

This clonotype was recorded many times. The chain combines TRBV10-3 with TRBJ2-7; possibly TRBD2 for D (5 bases). The CDR3 has 13 amino acids. Between the trimmed V and J ends, which lost 8 bases and 3 bases, there was a span of 14 bases. Germline V lookup: CDR1 ENHRY, CDR2 SYGVKD. The CDR3 region is CAIGAESFYEQYF. In DNA, the CDR3 is TGTGCCATCGGAGCGGAGAGCTTCTACGAGCAGTACTTC.

This clonotype was seen many times. The rearrangement uses TRBV19 and TRBJ1-3; D gene uncertain. The CDR3 length is 13 residues. V was pared by 0 bases and J by 4 bases, with 4 bases between. Germline assignment: CDR1 LNHDA and CDR2 SQIVND (reference sequence). The CDR3 loop reads CASSIDPGNTIYF. The CDR3 nucleotides read TGTGCCAGTAGTATAGATCCGGGAAACACCATATATTTT.

V is TRBV28 and J is TRBJ1-5; no clear D. The germline gives CDR1 MDHEN, CDR2 SYDVKM. Trimming removed 7 bases from V and 6 bases from J, with 10 bases in between. The CDR3 has 12 residues. CDR3 protein: CASNPGSQPQHF. CDR3 sequence (DNA): TGTGCCAGCAACCCGGGGAGTCAGCCCCAGCATTTT.

This clonotype was seen ten or more times. The gene calls are TRBV20-1 and TRBJ2-3; tentatively, D is TRBD2 (5 bases). Germline V lookup: CDR1 DFQATT, CDR2 SNEGSKA (reference sequence). The CDR3 is made up of 11 amino acids. V was shortened by 3 bases and J by 8 bases, with 9 bases between the two germline ends. CDR3 amino acids: CSASSASTQYF. The CDR3 nucleotides read TGCAGTGCTAGTAGCGCAAGTACGCAGTATTTT.

This clonotype was found a few times. The chain uses TRBV2 and TRBJ2-1; possible D gene TRBD1, 5 bases. Germline V CDR1 and CDR2: SNHLY, FYNNEI. V lost 4 bases, J lost 0 bases, and 13 bases lay in between. This CDR3 region has 16 residues. CDR3 coding DNA: TGTGCCAGCAGTGGGTGGGGCCCGAGCTCCTACAATGAGCAGTTCTTC. Translating gives CASSGWGPSSYNEQFF.

This clonotype was recorded many times. The chain combines TRBV11-2 with TRBJ2-5, with 13 nucleotides matching TRBD2. J gave up 1 base and V 5 bases, and 1 base lay outside the gene matches. The CDR3 totals 15 residues. The germline V gene encodes CDR1 SGHAT and CDR2 FQNNGV. The chain's CDR3 is CASSRLAGGQETQYF. DNA for the CDR3: TGTGCCAGCAGCCGACTAGCGGGAGGCCAAGAGACCCAGTACTTC.

This clonotype was observed a handful of times. The V call is TRBV2, the J call TRBJ1-5, with no clear D. V was pared by 5 bases and J by 5 bases, with 16 bases between. The V gene's germline CDR1 is SNHLY and CDR2 FYNNEI. The length of the CDR3 is 15 residues. CDR3 sequence: CASSRQEGRDQPQHF. The CDR3 bases are TGTGCCAGCAGTAGGCAGGAGGGTAGGGATCAGCCCCAGCATTTT.

This clonotype was counted at least ten times. This chain uses TRBV7-2 with TRBJ1-5, with TRBD1 as a possible D gene (6 bases). The CDR3 has 16 residues. The ends were cut back, 0 bases at V and 8 bases at J, with 17 bases in the middle. Germline assignment: CDR1 SGHTA and CDR2 FQGNSA. CDR3 region: CASSLALWGGTEPQHF. CDR3 in DNA: TGTGCCAGCAGCTTAGCGCTCTGGGGGGGCACGGAGCCCCAGCATTTT.

V is TRBV19 and J is TRBJ2-2; 9 bases map to TRBD1. Per the germline V gene, CDR1 is LNHDA and CDR2 is SQIVND (reference sequence). CDR3 length equals 14 residues. Unmatched junction bases numbered 5, after V lost 6 bases and J lost 6 bases. The chain's CDR3 is CASSRTGDAGELFF. Written as DNA, the CDR3 is TGTGCCAGTAGCAGGACAGGGGACGCCGGGGAGCTGTTTTTT.

At least ten counts were recorded for this clonotype. The chain combines TRBV6-2 or TRBV6-3 with TRBJ1-1; 8 nucleotides match TRBD1. The germline V gene encodes CDR1 MNHEY and CDR2 SVGEGT. The CDR3 is 15 residues long. V lost 2 bases to trimming and J lost 3 bases; unmatched junction nucleotides: 5. Here the CDR3 DNA reads TGTGCCAGCAGTTACCGGACAGGGAGAGACACTGAAGCTTTCTTT. Translated: CASSYRTGRDTEAFF.

This clonotype was detected a few times. The chain couples TRBV27 to TRBJ1-2, with D possibly matching TRBD1 (5 bases). The germline gives CDR1 MNHEY, CDR2 SMNVEV (reference sequence). V was clipped by 2 bases and J by 8 bases, with 18 bases between them. The length of the CDR3 is 15 residues. The CDR3 nucleotides read TGTGCCAGCAGTTTAGGGGTTTTACGGGGCGGCGGCTACACCTTC. The encoded protein is CASSLGVLRGGGYTF.